Each of the 2 T cell receptor beta chains below was sequenced from the same sample in a study of T cells after posttransplantation cyclophosphamide. The assay was immunoSEQ multiplex PCR, and TCRdb's table has in-frame clones only and misses some. The specimen has over 10,000 clones, none found just once. Cyclophosphamide on days +3 and +4 followed busulfan-fludarabine conditioning and a marrow graft. The sample here was PBMCs, taken after allogeneic stem cell transplant with posttransplant cyclophosphamide. Receptor source: a female patient aged 40 to 55 who received an allogeneic stem cell transplant from a related donor, was CMV-positive, and had acute GVHD only. Some T cells may have originated in the graft donor.

There are a few counts of this clone. The chain couples TRBV9 to TRBJ2-1; perhaps TRBD1 as D (5 bases). Trimming cost V 4 bases and J 6 bases, with 17 bases left between them. Germline V gene lookup returns CDR1 SGDLS and CDR2 YYNGEE. The CDR3 is 15 amino acids. The CDR3 region is CASSPRQNPANEQFF. DNA for the CDR3: TGTGCCAGCAGCCCCAGACAGAATCCCGCCAATGAGCAGTTCTTC.

This clone occurred many times. The chain uses TRBV19 and TRBJ1-1; D is possibly TRBD1 (5 bases). The V and J ends lost 7 bases and 1 base respectively, with 19 bases between them. The CDR3 is made up of 16 amino acids. CDR1 LNHDA and CDR2 SQIVND come from the germline V gene (reference sequence). For the CDR3, the DNA is TGTGCCAGTAAAGGACGAAGGGGCTTTCAGAACACTGAAGCTTTCTTT. Translated, it gives CASKGRRGFQNTEAFF. The variable domain in full, completed from reference TRBV19 and TRBJ1-1, reads DGGITQSPKYLFRKEGQNVTLSCEQNLNHDAMYWYRQDPGQGLRLIYYSQIVNDFQKGDIAEGYSVSREKKESFPLTVTSAQKNPTAFYLCASKGRRGFQNTEAFFGQGTRLTVV.